These T cell receptor beta chains were read from a single sample in a study of cytomegalovirus exposure and HLA in healthy donors. Produced via immunoSEQ multiplex PCR; TCRdb's table is partial and in-frame only. There are around 45,000 clones in the sample; roughly 92% occur only once, and 5.6% lies in the top ten. What was sequenced was PBMCs. These TCRs come from a man aged 18 to 29 in good health and CMV-seronegative. The CDR3 runs from the conserved cysteine through the conserved F or W. The D gene is left open where the match is weak. Only part of the rows carry a size: once, few, many, or a class if the clone is expanded.

size: .
length: 14
J: TRBJ1-3
V: TRBV2
D: .
CDR3: CASSARGKGNTIYF
DNA: TGTGCCAGCAGTGCCCGGGGGAAAGGAAACACCATATATTTT

size: .
length: 17
J: TRBJ2-5
V: TRBV5-4
D: TRBD2
CDR3: CASSPISGGASRETQYF
DNA: TGTGCCAGCAGCCCCATTAGCGGGGGGGCCAGTAGGGAGACCCAGTACTTC

size: .
length: 13
J: TRBJ1-2
V: TRBV6-5
D: .
CDR3: CASSSVLFYGYTF
DNA: TGTGCCAGCAGTTCCGTCCTCTTCTATGGCTACACCTTC

size: .
length: 15
J: TRBJ2-1
V: TRBV7-3
D: TRBD1
CDR3: CASSPTGQGHNEQFF
DNA: TGTGCCAGCAGCCCCACGGGACAGGGGCACAATGAGCAGTTCTTC

size: medium-sized
length: 12
J: TRBJ1-1
V: TRBV6-1
D: .
CDR3: CASSGDTHEAFF
DNA: TGTGCCAGCAGTGGAGACACCCATGAAGCTTTCTTT

size: .
length: 16
J: TRBJ2-1
V: TRBV5-1
D: TRBD1
CDR3: CASSKGGTGKYNEQFF
DNA: TGCGCCAGCAGCAAAGGCGGGACAGGGAAATACAATGAGCAGTTCTTC

size: .
length: 13
J: TRBJ2-1
V: TRBV6-1
D: .
CDR3: CASSETSYNEQFF
DNA: TGTGCCAGCAGTGAGACTAGCTACAATGAGCAGTTCTTC

size: .
length: 15
J: TRBJ2-1
V: TRBV7-2
D: .
CDR3: CASSATKPSYNEQFF
DNA: TGTGCCAGCAGCGCGACTAAACCCTCCTACAATGAGCAGTTCTTC

size: .
length: 14
J: TRBJ1-5
V: TRBV2
D: .
CDR3: CACAREYSNQPQHF
DNA: TGTGCCTGCGCACGTGAATATAGCAATCAGCCCCAGCATTTT

size: .
length: 18
J: TRBJ2-7
V: TRBV6-1
D: TRBD2
CDR3: CASSEELAGGPQSYEQYF
DNA: TGTGCCAGCAGTGAAGAACTAGCGGGAGGGCCTCAGTCCTACGAGCAGTACTTC

size: .
length: 17
J: TRBJ2-6
V: TRBV4-2
D: .
CDR3: CASSQDAGTSGANVLTF
DNA: TGTGCCAGCAGCCAAGATGCAGGAACCTCTGGGGCCAACGTCCTGACTTTC

size: .
length: 12
J: TRBJ1-1
V: TRBV19
D: .
CDR3: CASSQQGSTAFF
DNA: TGTGCCAGTAGTCAACAGGGCTCGACAGCTTTCTTT

size: .
length: 15
J: TRBJ1-4
V: TRBV7-3
D: .
CDR3: CASSMTLATNEKLFF
DNA: TGTGCCAGCAGCATGACACTTGCAACTAATGAAAAACTGTTTTTT

size: .
length: 15
J: TRBJ1-6
V: TRBV7-6
D: .
CDR3: CASSLAPGNNSPLHF
DNA: TGTGCCAGCAGCTTAGCCCCAGGGAATAATTCACCCCTCCACTTT

size: .
length: 16
J: TRBJ2-7
V: TRBV28
D: TRBD2
CDR3: CASSLRTSGRTYEQYF
DNA: TGTGCCAGCAGTTTAAGGACTAGCGGGAGGACCTACGAGCAGTACTTC